The source of this TCR beta chain is a study of T cell repertoires in cytomegalovirus infection. Study in general: Matching HLA type and CMV infection were both indicated by public TCR beta signatures. Study outcomes and limitations: The cumulative frequency of public TCR beta families identified carriers of CMV plus the relevant HLA.

Note on this clonotype: The antigen is undetermined.

Each CDR3 protein is one row after TCRdb ran MiXCR on the reads. The table includes 750,000 to 900,000 distinct CDR3 sequences, under 35% detected once. The clonotype originates from a human donor in good health (CMV status not recorded). Some clones in this sample may be carry-over from other donors' samples. Sequencing used cultured CD8+ T cells from PBMCs, obtained from culture after CMV antigen stimulation.

This CDR3 reads CASSSPNTANTEAFF. The DNA for the CDR3 is TGCGCCAGCAGCAGCCCCAATACAGCTAACACTGAAGCTTTCTTT. This chain links TRBV4-1 with TRBJ1-1; D is unclear. V lost 5 bases and J lost 2, with 15 bases in between. Germline CDR1 MGHRA, CDR2 YSYEKL. CDR3 length: 15 residues.